This T cell receptor (beta chain) was sequenced in a study of T cells and copy number aberrations in small-cell lung cancer (dated by TCRdb to 2020 to 2022). Describing the broader study: TCR repertoire sequencing was paired with whole-exome sequencing of the same tumor regions to relate T cell metrics to mutations and copy number aberrations. Tumor TCR data were available for some 16 patients, and roughly 14 patients had TCR data from both tumor and normal tissue.

Donors were patients with limited-stage small-cell lung cancer who underwent surgical resection in Hangzhou, China, between about 2007 and 2020. All donors were treated with upfront surgery without preoperative chemotherapy or radiotherapy, and immunotherapy was not given to any donor before or after surgery. All 20 or so patients in the sequenced cohort were smokers or heavy second-hand smokers. Adjacent normal lung was taken at least 2 cm away from the tumor margin, and two pathologists confirmed by morphology that the adjacent normal lung was free of malignant cells. To characterize heterogeneity of the T cell repertoire, the study applied multi-region TCR-beta sequencing to resected limited-stage small-cell lung cancers and to tumor-adjacent lung tissue. The AllPrep DNA/RNA FFPE Kit (Qiagen) was used to extract genomic DNA from FFPE tissue. Using multiplexed V- and J-gene primers, the immunoSEQ hsTCRB Kit amplified TCR-beta CDR3 regions from genomic DNA. Unique DNA barcodes were added in a second PCR, and the samples were pooled together with a negative control and a positive control. Sequencing of the pooled TCR-beta libraries was performed on an Illumina MiSeq using a 150-cycle paired-end protocol. The source study handled its data this way. Raw sequencing data were processed by Adaptive Biotechnologies into a report with normalized, annotated TCR-beta repertoires. To compute T-cell density, TCR-beta templates were normalized to usable DNA, with usable DNA estimated through amplification of housekeeping genes. Clonality was defined as 1 minus Pielou's evenness, while richness was a count of unique rearrangements. In its TCRdb copy, this immuneACCESS table keeps in-frame sequences only and misses some clones. Where compared with another copy, unresolved V genes explain less than half of these, and the others have no known cause. That table gives V, J and clone size, and the DNA gave D and trimming. The sample table contains roughly 6,300 clones; only one count was recorded for approximately 76% of them. The top ten constitute about 9.4% of the sample.

Regarding this clone: The antigen it recognizes is unknown. No quality values exist for individual bases; no much larger clone is one base distant.

Spanning cysteine to phenylalanine, the CDR3 consists of 16 amino acids. CDR3 DNA only is kept here, 48 bases in frame from base 1. From a lookup of the germline V gene, CDR1 and CDR2 are MNHEY and SVGAGI. V and J lose 2 bases and 5 bases, and a span of 18 bases separates them. The research as a whole found: The study was limited by a small sample size because surgical resection is uncommon in small-cell lung cancer, and the findings require validation. Tumors had lower T-cell density, richness and clonality than adjacent lung tissue, though the difference in density was not significant. All specimens consisted of formalin-fixed paraffin-embedded tissue, which is known to introduce sequencing artifacts.

The V and J segments used are TRBV6-5 and TRBJ2-5; the D gene is perhaps TRBD1 or TRBD2, as each covers 5 bases. What was sequenced was normal tissue next to the tumor. This receptor was identified in a woman in her 70s with small cell lung cancer. Some clones in this sample may be carry-over from other donors' samples. CDR3 sequence: CASSYGEGEGFETQYF. DNA sequence: TGTGCCAGCAGTTACGGAGAGGGAGAGGGGTTTGAGACCCAGTACTTC.